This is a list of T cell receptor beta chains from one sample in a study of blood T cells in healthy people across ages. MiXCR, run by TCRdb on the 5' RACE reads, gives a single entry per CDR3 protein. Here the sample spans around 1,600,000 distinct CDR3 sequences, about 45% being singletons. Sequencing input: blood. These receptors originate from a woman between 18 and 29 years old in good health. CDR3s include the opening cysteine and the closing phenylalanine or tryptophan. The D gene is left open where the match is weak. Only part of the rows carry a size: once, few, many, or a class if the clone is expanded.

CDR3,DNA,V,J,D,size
CSASTEKLFF,TGCAGTGCTAGTACGGAAAAACTGTTTTTT,TRBV20-1,TRBJ1-4,-,-
CASSLRAYSSYNEQFF,TGTGCCAGCAGCCTCAGGGCCTATAGCTCCTACAATGAGCAGTTCTTC,TRBV21-1,TRBJ2-1,-,many
CSASDISSGNYGYTF,TGCAGTGCTAGTGACATTAGTTCGGGTAACTATGGCTACACCTTC,TRBV20-1,TRBJ1-2,-,-
CAISGGLAGARTDTQYF,TGTGCCATCAGCGGGGGACTAGCGGGGGCCCGCACAGATACGCAGTATTTT,TRBV10-3,TRBJ2-3,TRBD2,-
CSARDFIGGLPYGYTF,TGCAGTGCTAGAGATTTTATTGGAGGACTCCCTTATGGCTACACCTTC,TRBV20-1,TRBJ1-2,-,many
CASSFPDRGAFF,TGTGCCAGCAGTTTTCCCGACAGGGGAGCTTTCTTT,TRBV6-2/TRBV6-3,TRBJ1-1,TRBD1,-
CSARVAGVYNEQFF,TGCAGTGCTAGGGTGGCGGGGGTTTACAATGAGCAGTTCTTC,TRBV20-1,TRBJ2-1,TRBD2,-
CASSYSLETDTQYF,TGTGCCAGCAGTTACTCCCTAGAAACAGATACGCAGTATTTT,TRBV6-2/TRBV6-3,TRBJ2-3,-,few
CASSMTWNYENEQFF,TGCGCCAGCAGCATGACATGGAATTATGAGAATGAGCAGTTCTTC,TRBV5-1,TRBJ2-1,-,once
CASSQASGGWEQFF,TGCGCCAGCAGCCAAGCTAGCGGGGGGTGGGAGCAGTTCTTC,TRBV4-1,TRBJ2-1,TRBD2,few
CATSTSKGVVLYGYTF,TGTGCCACCAGCACTAGTAAGGGGGTGGTCCTCTATGGCTACACCTTC,TRBV15,TRBJ1-2,-,few
CASRGDRGIQYF,TGTGCCAGCAGGGGGGACAGGGGGATTCAGTACTTC,TRBV2,TRBJ2-4,TRBD1,few
CAISESRTNTEAFF,TGTGCCATCAGTGAGTCAAGAACGAACACTGAAGCTTTCTTT,TRBV10-3,TRBJ1-1,-,few
CSARGDRGKGSEAFF,TGCAGTGCTAGAGGTGATCGCGGGAAGGGGTCTGAAGCTTTCTTT,TRBV20-1,TRBJ1-1,-,-
CSVEEAGSSYEQFF,TGCAGCGTTGAAGAAGCGGGGAGCTCCTACGAGCAGTTCTTC,TRBV29-1,TRBJ2-1,TRBD2,-
CASSYAMRGTGELFF,TGTGCCAGCAGCTATGCCATGAGGGGCACCGGGGAGCTGTTTTTT,TRBV7-2,TRBJ2-2,-,few
CASSPGTDANYGYTF,TGTGCCAGCTCACCCGGGACCGATGCTAACTATGGCTACACCTTC,TRBV18,TRBJ1-2,-,-
CASRITGDGKPQHF,TGTGCCAGCAGAATCACAGGGGATGGGAAGCCCCAGCATTTT,TRBV6-6,TRBJ1-5,TRBD1,-
CASSQRPRIDYGYTF,TGTGCCAGCAGCCAGAGGCCGCGAATAGACTATGGCTACACCTTC,TRBV7-2,TRBJ1-2,-,few
CASSHRTGMNTEAFF,TGTGCCAGCAGCCACCGGACAGGGATGAACACTGAAGCTTTCTTT,TRBV3-1,TRBJ1-1,TRBD1,once
CASNPEGHTGELFF,TGCGCCAGCAACCCTGAGGGGCACACCGGGGAGCTGTTTTTT,TRBV5-1,TRBJ2-2,-,-
CASSYDGIRLDYGYTF,TGTGCCAGCAGCTACGACGGGATTCGCCTTGACTATGGCTACACCTTC,TRBV12-3/TRBV12-4,TRBJ1-2,-,few
CASSQDGRDKWGYTF,TGCGCCAGCAGCCAAGACGGGCGTGATAAGTGGGGCTACACCTTC,TRBV4-3,TRBJ1-2,-,few
CASSPLAGSGELFF,TGCGCCAGCTCCCCACTAGCGGGGTCCGGGGAGCTGTTTTTT,TRBV5-1,TRBJ2-2,TRBD2,-
CSAREGAWNEKLFF,TGCAGTGCTAGGGAGGGGGCTTGGAACGAAAAACTGTTTTTT,TRBV20-1,TRBJ1-4,TRBD1,-
CASSLVAGGANTGELFF,TGTGCCAGCAGCTTGGTAGCGGGGGGGGCGAACACCGGGGAGCTGTTTTTT,TRBV7-2,TRBJ2-2,TRBD2,-
CATSDLGGLAGALDTQYF,TGTGCCACCAGTGACCTCGGTGGACTAGCGGGAGCGCTTGATACGCAGTATTTT,TRBV24-1,TRBJ2-3,TRBD2,once
CASSSSGLRGDEQYF,TGTGCCAGCAGTTCATCCGGGCTCCGCGGAGATGAGCAGTACTTC,TRBV6-5,TRBJ2-5,-,-
CASSAGGPLYEQYF,TGTGCCAGCAGCGCGGGGGGTCCCCTCTACGAGCAGTACTTC,TRBV7-2,TRBJ2-7,TRBD2,-
CASSSPGQGYQPQHF,TGTGCCAGCAGCTCACCGGGACAGGGCTATCAGCCCCAGCATTTT,TRBV7-9,TRBJ1-5,TRBD1,-
CASRSPGQGNEQYF,TGTGCCAGCAGGAGCCCGGGACAGGGGAACGAGCAGTACTTC,TRBV28,TRBJ2-7,TRBD1,few
CASSHWTAFQETRYF,TGTGCCAGCAGCCATTGGACAGCCTTCCAAGAGACCCGGTACTTC,TRBV5-6,TRBJ2-5,-,-
CASSPGPNTEAFF,TGTGCCAGCAGCCCGGGCCCAAACACTGAAGCTTTCTTT,TRBV5-1,TRBJ1-1,-,many
CATIGTRDAKLFF,TGTGCCACCATTGGGACAAGGGATGCAAAACTGTTTTTT,TRBV2,TRBJ1-4,-,-
CASSPQTSPRGYTF,TGTGCCAGCAGCCCGCAGACCTCTCCGCGAGGCTACACCTTC,TRBV7-9,TRBJ1-2,-,-
CASSLVPATYNEQFF,TGTGCCAGCAGTTTAGTCCCAGCCACTTACAATGAGCAGTTCTTC,TRBV12-3/TRBV12-4,TRBJ2-1,-,many
CSALRGTGPYEQYF,TGCAGTGCTCTCCGCGGGACAGGGCCCTACGAGCAGTACTTC,TRBV20-1,TRBJ2-7,TRBD1,-
CASSRNKGGGYTF,TGTGCCAGCAGTCGTAATAAGGGTGGTGGCTACACCTTC,TRBV7-9,TRBJ1-2,-,-
CASSASGTNTGELFF,TGTGCCAGCAGTGCCTCCGGGACTAACACCGGGGAGCTGTTTTTT,TRBV27,TRBJ2-2,-,-
CASSSDSNTQYF,TGTGCCAGCAGCTCGGACTCAAATACGCAGTATTTT,TRBV7-2,TRBJ2-3,-,-
CASSLWFRSYNEQFF,TGTGCCAGCAGCTTATGGTTTCGGTCCTACAATGAGCAGTTCTTC,TRBV7-2,TRBJ2-1,-,few
CASRRLAGVPDNEQIF,TGTGCCAGCAGACGACTAGCGGGGGTCCCCGACAATGAGCAGATCTTC,TRBV11-2,TRBJ2-1,TRBD2,-
CASSLARGVARTQETQYF,TGTGCTAGCAGCTTAGCCCGGGGGGTGGCCCGAACTCAAGAGACCCAGTACTTC,TRBV7-7,TRBJ2-5,TRBD2,-
CASSSQWNSPLHF,TGTGCCAGCAGTTCCCAGTGGAACTCACCCCTCCACTTT,TRBV27,TRBJ1-6,-,few
CASSQQGFAQFF,TGTGCCAGCAGCCAACAAGGATTTGCCCAGTTCTTC,TRBV3-1,TRBJ2-1,-,-
CASSPSEGGPRADTQYF,TGCGCCAGCAGCCCGTCAGAAGGGGGGCCCAGGGCAGATACGCAGTATTTT,TRBV4-1,TRBJ2-3,-,-
CASSRRTHLSGRNSYNEQFF,TGTGCCAGCAGCCGTCGTACCCACCTCAGCGGGAGGAACTCCTACAATGAGCAGTTCTTC,TRBV28,TRBJ2-1,TRBD2,-
CSVSKFRGEQYF,TGCAGCGTGAGCAAATTCCGCGGAGAGCAGTACTTC,TRBV29-1,TRBJ2-7,-,-
CASSLTTSRRGPGAFF,TGTGCCAGCAGCTTAACCACATCGAGGAGGGGGCCGGGAGCTTTCTTT,TRBV7-2,TRBJ1-1,TRBD1,-
CASRIGLQGTDTQYF,TGTGCCAGCAGAATAGGGCTTCAAGGCACAGATACGCAGTATTTT,TRBV27,TRBJ2-3,-,-
CASSSGSSGSVSTDTQYF,TGTGCCAGCAGCTCTGGTAGCAGCGGGAGTGTTAGCACAGATACGCAGTATTTT,TRBV7-9,TRBJ2-3,TRBD2,many